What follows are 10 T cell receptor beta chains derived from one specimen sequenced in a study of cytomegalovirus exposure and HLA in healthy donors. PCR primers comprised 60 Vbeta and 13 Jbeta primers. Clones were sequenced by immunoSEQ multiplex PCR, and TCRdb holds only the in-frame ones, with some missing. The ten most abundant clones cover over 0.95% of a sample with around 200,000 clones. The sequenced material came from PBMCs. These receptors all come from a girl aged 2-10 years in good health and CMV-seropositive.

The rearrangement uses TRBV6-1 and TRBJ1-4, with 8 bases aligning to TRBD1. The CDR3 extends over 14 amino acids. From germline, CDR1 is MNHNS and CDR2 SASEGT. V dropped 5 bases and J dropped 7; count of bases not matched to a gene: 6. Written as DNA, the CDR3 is TGTGCCAGCAGTAGGGCCCAGGGGGCTGAAAAACTGTTTTTT. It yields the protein CASSRAQGAEKLFF.

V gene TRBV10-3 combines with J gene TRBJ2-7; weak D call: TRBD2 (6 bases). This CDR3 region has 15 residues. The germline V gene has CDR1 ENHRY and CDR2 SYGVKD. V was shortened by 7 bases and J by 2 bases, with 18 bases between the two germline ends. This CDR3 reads CAITDGTSLTYEQYF. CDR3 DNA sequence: TGTGCCATCACCGACGGGACTTCTCTTACCTACGAGCAGTACTTC.

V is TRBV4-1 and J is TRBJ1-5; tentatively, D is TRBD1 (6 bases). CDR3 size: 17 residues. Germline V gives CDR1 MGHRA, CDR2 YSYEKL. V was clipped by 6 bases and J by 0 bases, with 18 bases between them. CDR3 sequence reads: CASRWTARPYSNQPQHF. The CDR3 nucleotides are TGCGCCAGCAGATGGACAGCGCGACCCTATAGCAATCAGCCCCAGCATTTT.

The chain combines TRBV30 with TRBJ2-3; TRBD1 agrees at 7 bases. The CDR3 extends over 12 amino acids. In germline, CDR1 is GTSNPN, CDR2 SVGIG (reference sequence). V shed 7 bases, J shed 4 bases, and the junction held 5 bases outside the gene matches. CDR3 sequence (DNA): TGTGCCTTTGAAAGGGGGCCAGATACGCAGTATTTT. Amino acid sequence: CAFERGPDTQYF.

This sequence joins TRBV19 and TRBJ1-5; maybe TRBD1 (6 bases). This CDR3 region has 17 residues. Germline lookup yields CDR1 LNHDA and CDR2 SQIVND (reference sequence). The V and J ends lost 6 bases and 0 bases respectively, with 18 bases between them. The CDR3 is CASSQGDRTYSNQPQHF. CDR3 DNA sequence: TGTGCCAGTAGCCAGGGTGACAGGACTTATAGCAATCAGCCCCAGCATTTT.

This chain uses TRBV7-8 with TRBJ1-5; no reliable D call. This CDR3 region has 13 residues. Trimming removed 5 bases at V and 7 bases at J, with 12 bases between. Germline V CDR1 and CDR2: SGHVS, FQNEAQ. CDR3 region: CASSVQTEQPQHF. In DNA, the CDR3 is TGTGCCAGCAGCGTCCAGACTGAGCAGCCCCAGCATTTT.

CDR3 DNA: TGTGCCAGCAGTTCTACCCGACAGGCGGTGACCTTC. This sequence encodes CASSSTRQAVTF. The chain links TRBV27 to TRBJ1-2, with a tentative D call TRBD1 (6 bases). V gave up 4 bases and J gave up 14 bases, with 17 bases separating them. The length of the CDR3 is 12 residues. The germline gives CDR1 MNHEY, CDR2 SMNVEV (reference sequence).

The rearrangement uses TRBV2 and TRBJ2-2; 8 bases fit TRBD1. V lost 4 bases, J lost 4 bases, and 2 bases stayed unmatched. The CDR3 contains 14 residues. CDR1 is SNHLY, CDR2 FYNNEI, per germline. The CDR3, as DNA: TGTGCCAGCAGTGGACAGGGGCGCACCGGGGAGCTGTTTTTT. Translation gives CASSGQGRTGELFF.

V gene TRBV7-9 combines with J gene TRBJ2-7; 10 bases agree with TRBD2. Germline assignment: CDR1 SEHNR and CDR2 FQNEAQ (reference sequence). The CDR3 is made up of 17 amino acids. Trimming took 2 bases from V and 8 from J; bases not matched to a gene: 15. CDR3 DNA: TGTGCCAGCAGCTTACCTACCACTAGCGGGACAGTTATTAAGCAGTACTTC. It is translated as CASSLPTTSGTVIKQYF.

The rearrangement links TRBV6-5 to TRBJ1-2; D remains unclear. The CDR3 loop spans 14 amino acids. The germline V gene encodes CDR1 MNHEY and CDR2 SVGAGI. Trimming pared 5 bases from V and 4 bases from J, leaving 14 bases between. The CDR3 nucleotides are TGTGCCAGCAGTGGGAGTGGCACTGCCTATGGCTACACCTTC. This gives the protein CASSGSGTAYGYTF.